This is a list of T cell receptor beta chains from one sample in a study of blood T cells in healthy people across ages. TCRdb redid the calling of the 5' RACE reads with MiXCR, one entry per CDR3 protein. This repertoire shows 1.5 million to 2 million distinct CDR3 sequences, around half found once; its top ten account for over 2%. The sequenced sample was blood. The receptors here all came from a woman between 35 and 50 years old in good health. The CDR3 runs from the conserved cysteine through the conserved F or W. Each record gives: clone size, CDR3 length, V gene, J gene, D gene, CDR3 protein, CDR3 DNA. The D gene is left open where the match is weak. Only some rows state a clone size, as once, few, many or a class for expanded clones.

size: -; length: 15; V: TRBV9; J: TRBJ2-7; D: TRBD1; CDR3: CASSAYTTGGYEQYF; DNA: TGTGCCAGCAGCGCGTATACTACAGGGGGGTACGAGCAGTACTTC
size: few; length: 14; V: TRBV18; J: TRBJ2-1; D: -; CDR3: CASSPGIVGDEQFF; DNA: TGTGCCAGCTCACCAGGGATCGTCGGGGATGAGCAGTTCTTC
size: -; length: 19; V: TRBV6-2/TRBV6-3; J: TRBJ2-6; D: -; CDR3: CASSYPPFKGRSGANVLTF; DNA: TGTGCCAGCAGTTACCCCCCTTTTAAAGGCCGCTCTGGGGCCAACGTCCTGACTTTC
size: -; length: 18; V: TRBV4-2; J: TRBJ2-1; D: TRBD1; CDR3: CASSQEVSRTGAWNEQFF; DNA: TGTGCCAGCAGCCAAGAGGTTAGCAGGACAGGGGCGTGGAATGAGCAGTTCTTC
size: few; length: 15; V: TRBV20-1; J: TRBJ2-4; D: TRBD2; CDR3: CSARMGGGSGNIQYF; DNA: TGCAGTGCTAGGATGGGCGGGGGGTCCGGAAACATTCAGTACTTC
size: -; length: 20; V: TRBV24-1; J: TRBJ2-1; D: TRBD2; CDR3: CATSSKPLAGDPLTYNEQFF; DNA: TGTGCCACCAGTTCCAAGCCACTAGCGGGGGACCCACTGACCTACAATGAGCAGTTCTTC
size: -; length: 13; V: TRBV20-1; J: TRBJ2-6; D: -; CDR3: CSAHRAGANVLTF; DNA: TGCAGTGCCCACAGGGCTGGGGCCAACGTCCTGACTTTC
size: -; length: 14; V: TRBV5-1; J: TRBJ2-3; D: -; CDR3: CASSFRESTDTQYF; DNA: TGCGCCAGCAGCTTCAGAGAAAGCACAGATACGCAGTATTTT
size: few; length: 15; V: TRBV5-1; J: TRBJ2-5; D: -; CDR3: CASSPPTDLGETQYF; DNA: TGCGCCAGCAGCCCGCCGACAGATCTGGGAGAGACCCAGTACTTC
size: -; length: 12; V: TRBV28; J: TRBJ1-2; D: -; CDR3: CASNEGSYGYTF; DNA: TGTGCCAGCAATGAGGGCTCCTATGGCTACACCTTC
size: -; length: 14; V: TRBV24-1; J: TRBJ2-1; D: -; CDR3: CATSEHSDINEQFF; DNA: TGTGCCACCAGTGAACACTCAGACATCAATGAGCAGTTCTTC
size: -; length: 15; V: TRBV6-1; J: TRBJ2-1; D: TRBD2; CDR3: CASRNSGGTYSEQFF; DNA: TGTGCCAGCAGGAATAGCGGGGGGACTTACAGTGAGCAGTTCTTC
size: once; length: 14; V: TRBV19; J: TRBJ2-7; D: -; CDR3: CASNQGDWSYEQYF; DNA: TGTGCCAGTAATCAAGGGGACTGGTCCTACGAGCAGTACTTC
size: -; length: 13; V: TRBV10-1; J: TRBJ2-5; D: -; CDR3: CASSESGISEQYF; DNA: TGCGCCAGCAGTGAGTCGGGAATCAGTGAGCAGTACTTC
size: few; length: 15; V: TRBV20-1; J: TRBJ2-5; D: -; CDR3: CSARPTLTGPETQYF; DNA: TGCAGTGCTAGACCTACCTTAACAGGGCCTGAGACCCAGTACTTC
size: -; length: 13; V: TRBV12-3/TRBV12-4; J: TRBJ2-5; D: -; CDR3: CASSPQGETGQYF; DNA: TGTGCCAGCAGTCCCCAGGGCGAGACGGGCCAGTACTTC
size: -; length: 16; V: TRBV28; J: TRBJ2-1; D: TRBD2; CDR3: CASNPQLAGGQNEQFF; DNA: TGTGCCAGCAATCCCCAACTAGCGGGGGGGCAGAATGAGCAGTTCTTC
size: -; length: 14; V: TRBV5-1; J: TRBJ2-2; D: -; CDR3: CASGLGRNTGELFF; DNA: TGCGCCAGCGGACTTGGCAGAAACACCGGGGAGCTGTTTTTT
size: many; length: 12; V: TRBV6-2/TRBV6-3; J: TRBJ1-2; D: -; CDR3: CASSRQNYGYTF; DNA: TGTGCCAGCTCCCGCCAGAACTATGGCTACACCTTC
size: -; length: 15; V: TRBV5-5; J: TRBJ2-7; D: -; CDR3: CASRLVEDRSYEQYF; DNA: TGTGCCAGCCGGCTTGTGGAGGACAGATCCTACGAGCAGTACTTC
size: few; length: 14; V: TRBV5-1; J: TRBJ2-3; D: -; CDR3: CASSLSGYQDTQYF; DNA: TGCGCCAGCAGCTTGTCCGGATACCAGGATACGCAGTATTTT
size: few; length: 14; V: TRBV28; J: TRBJ2-7; D: TRBD1; CDR3: CASSLLGTDYEQYF; DNA: TGTGCCAGCAGTTTATTGGGGACAGACTACGAGCAGTACTTC
size: few; length: 16; V: TRBV9; J: TRBJ2-1; D: -; CDR3: CASSVGIFSSYNEQFF; DNA: TGTGCCAGCAGCGTAGGAATTTTTAGCTCCTACAATGAGCAGTTCTTC
size: -; length: 13; V: TRBV2; J: TRBJ2-7; D: TRBD1; CDR3: CATGEQGLHEQYF; DNA: TGTGCCACCGGAGAACAGGGGTTGCACGAGCAGTACTTC
size: -; length: 13; V: TRBV10-1; J: TRBJ2-5; D: -; CDR3: CASSDRGFETQYF; DNA: TGCGCCAGCAGTGATAGGGGGTTCGAGACCCAGTACTTC
size: -; length: 16; V: TRBV4-3; J: TRBJ1-6; D: -; CDR3: CASSQDKLSYNSPLHF; DNA: TGCGCCAGCAGCCAAGATAAGCTCTCCTATAATTCACCCCTCCACTTT
size: -; length: 19; V: TRBV28; J: TRBJ2-3; D: TRBD1; CDR3: CASSLPGQGSTFHTDTQYF; DNA: TGTGCCAGCAGTTTACCGGGACAGGGTTCGACCTTTCACACAGATACGCAGTATTTT
size: once; length: 19; V: TRBV6-2/TRBV6-3; J: TRBJ2-3; D: TRBD2; CDR3: CASSYPSGGRLTVRNTQYF; DNA: TGTGCCAGCAGTTACCCTAGCGGAGGCAGACTCACCGTTCGGAATACGCAGTATTTT
size: many; length: 15; V: TRBV7-2; J: TRBJ2-5; D: TRBD1; CDR3: CASSSQDRGQETQYF; DNA: TGTGCCAGCAGCTCACAGGACAGGGGGCAAGAGACCCAGTACTTC
size: few; length: 13; V: TRBV5-1; J: TRBJ2-7; D: -; CDR3: CASSSQEAYEQYF; DNA: TGCGCCAGCAGCTCACAAGAGGCCTACGAGCAGTACTTC
size: once; length: 17; V: TRBV15; J: TRBJ2-4; D: -; CDR3: CATSREGGDSVQDIQYF; DNA: TGTGCCACCAGCAGAGAGGGGGGGGACAGCGTCCAGGACATTCAGTACTTC
size: -; length: 15; V: TRBV7-2; J: TRBJ2-4; D: -; CDR3: CASSLRTIAKNIQYF; DNA: TGTGCCAGCAGCTTGCGGACAATAGCCAAAAACATTCAGTACTTC
size: few; length: 15; V: TRBV29-1; J: TRBJ2-3; D: TRBD1; CDR3: CSVEEEGQGGDTQYF; DNA: TGCAGCGTTGAAGAAGAAGGACAGGGAGGAGATACGCAGTATTTT
size: -; length: 16; V: TRBV7-9; J: TRBJ2-3; D: -; CDR3: CASSYPRTLSAYTQYF; DNA: TGTGCCAGCAGCTACCCAAGGACCCTCTCGGCCTATACGCAGTATTTT
size: -; length: 18; V: TRBV10-1; J: TRBJ2-3; D: TRBD1; CDR3: CASSPTGQGRTRGDTQYF; DNA: TGCGCCAGCAGCCCGACCGGACAGGGCAGAACCAGGGGAGATACGCAGTATTTT
size: once; length: 13; V: TRBV6-5; J: TRBJ2-2; D: -; CDR3: CASGWPNTGELFF; DNA: TGTGCCAGCGGGTGGCCGAACACCGGGGAGCTGTTTTTT
size: few; length: 15; V: TRBV6-2/TRBV6-3; J: TRBJ1-2; D: -; CDR3: CASSYRRRENYGYTF; DNA: TGTGCCAGCAGTTATAGGCGACGGGAGAACTATGGCTACACCTTC
size: once; length: 12; V: TRBV20-1; J: TRBJ2-7; D: -; CDR3: CSARDGGTEQYF; DNA: TGCAGTGCTAGAGATGGGGGCACCGAGCAGTACTTC